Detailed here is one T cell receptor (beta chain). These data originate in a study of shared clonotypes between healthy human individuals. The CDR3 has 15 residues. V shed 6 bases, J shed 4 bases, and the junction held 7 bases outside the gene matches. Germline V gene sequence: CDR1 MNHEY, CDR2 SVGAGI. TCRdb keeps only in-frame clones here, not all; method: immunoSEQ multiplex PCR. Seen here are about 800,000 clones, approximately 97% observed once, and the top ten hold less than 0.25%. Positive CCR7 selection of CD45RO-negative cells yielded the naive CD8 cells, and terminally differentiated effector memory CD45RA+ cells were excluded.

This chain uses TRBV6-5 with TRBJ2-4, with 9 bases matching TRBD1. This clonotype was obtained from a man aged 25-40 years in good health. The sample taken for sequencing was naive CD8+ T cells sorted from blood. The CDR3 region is CASSPGQGGKNIQYF. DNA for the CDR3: TGTGCCAGCAGCCCGGGACAGGGCGGGAAAAACATTCAGTACTTC.